One sample yielded the 13 T cell receptor beta chains listed below, sequenced in a study of cytomegalovirus exposure and HLA in healthy donors. It was with 60 Vbeta and 13 Jbeta primers that the PCR ran. The protocol was immunoSEQ multiplex PCR, while the TCRdb copy is restricted to in-frame clones and leaves out a portion. The sample has under 130,000 clones, approximately 66% seen once. Sequenced: PBMCs. These receptors came from a man aged 40-50 years in good health and CMV-seropositive.

This clone showed up just once. The rearrangement joins TRBV6-4 to TRBJ1-2, with TRBD1 matching over 9 bases. The germline V gene has CDR1 MRHNA and CDR2 SNTAGT. V lost 6 bases to trimming and J lost 2 bases; unmatched junction nucleotides: 4. The CDR3 is 14 amino acids. CDR3 DNA: TGTGCCAGCAGCCCCGGGACAGGGAACTATGGCTACACCTTC. This encodes CASSPGTGNYGYTF.

This sequence joins TRBV14 and TRBJ2-5; D unresolved. The germline CDR1 and CDR2 sequences are SGHDN and FVKESK. The CDR3 totals 15 residues. V was clipped by 1 base and J by 2 bases, with 11 bases between them. The CDR3 DNA follows: TGTGCCAGCAGCCAAGGAGATACCGCTCAAGAGACCCAGTACTTC. Protein: CASSQGDTAQETQYF.

This clone was picked up a small number of times. The rearrangement uses TRBV29-1 and TRBJ2-3; 9 nucleotides agree with TRBD1. V lost 7 bases to trimming and J lost 0 bases; unmatched junction nucleotides: 5. The CDR3 loop spans 14 amino acids. Germline V gene data show CDR1 as SQVTM and CDR2 as ANQGSEA. The CDR3 DNA follows: TGCAGCGCCGGGGACAGGGACAGCACAGATACGCAGTATTTT. Amino acids: CSAGDRDSTDTQYF.

This chain uses TRBV4-2 with TRBJ2-1, with D maybe TRBD1 (6 bases). The germline gives CDR1 LGHNA, CDR2 YNFKEQ. The CDR3 has 15 residues. With 4 bases removed from V and 5 bases from J, the gap between germline ends came to 15 bases. The CDR3 DNA reads as TGTGCCAGCAGCCTCTCCGTAAGGACAGACAATGAGCAGTTCTTC. Its protein product is CASSLSVRTDNEQFF.

Regarding this clone: Sequence at one end of the junction differs from germline and may be a read error. This rearrangement joins TRBV9 to TRBJ1-2, with D unresolved. Germline loops: CDR1 SGDLS, CDR2 YYNGEE. The CDR3 has 13 residues. This chain's CDR3 is CASSNGGKYGYPF. CDR3 nucleotides: TGTGCCAGCAGCAACGGAGGGAAGTATGGCTACCCCTTC.

The chain recombines TRBV18 with TRBJ1-5; the match to TRBD1 covers 8 bases. CDR1 and CDR2 (germline): KGHSH, LQKENI. V shed 7 bases, J shed 4 bases, and the junction held 6 bases outside the gene matches. The length of the CDR3 is 14 residues. CDR3 bases: TGTGCCAGCTTACCGCAGGGGGCGAATCAGCCCCAGCATTTT. Amino acid sequence: CASLPQGANQPQHF.

The chain joins TRBV18 to TRBJ2-5; a weak D match, TRBD1 (5 bases). Germline CDR1 reads KGHSH; CDR2 reads LQKENI. The V gene lost 6 bases and the J gene lost 5 bases, with 16 bases spanning the gap. This CDR3 comprises 14 residues. The CDR3 DNA reads as TGTGCCAGCTCCCGCATAGGGGATTTGGAGACCCAGTACTTC. It yields the protein CASSRIGDLETQYF.

This clone occurred once. The rearrangement links TRBV29-1 to TRBJ2-7, with 9 bases fitting TRBD1. The germline gives CDR1 SQVTM, CDR2 ANQGSEA. V dropped 4 bases and J dropped 0; count of bases not matched to a gene: 4. The CDR3 has 14 residues. CDR3 nucleotide sequence: TGCAGCGTTGTGGGGGACAGGGTCTCCTACGAGCAGTACTTC. This encodes CSVVGDRVSYEQYF.

The chain has TRBV13 and TRBJ2-3, with no clear D. Looked up from germline, CDR1 is PRHDT and CDR2 is FYEKMQ (reference sequence). V was shortened by 8 bases and J by 4 bases, with 16 bases between the two germline ends. The CDR3 covers 14 residues. As DNA, the CDR3 is TGTGCCAGCGGTGCGTGGGCCCATTCAGATACGCAGTATTTT. Translated, it gives CASGAWAHSDTQYF.

This chain uses TRBV6-5 with TRBJ2-4; 7 nucleotides agree with TRBD1. V shed 2 bases, J shed 8 bases, and the junction held 3 bases outside the gene matches. Germline V CDR1 and CDR2: MNHEY, SVGAGI. The CDR3 is 13 amino acids. CDR3 amino acids: CASSYAGGDIQYF. The CDR3, as DNA: TGTGCCAGCAGTTACGCAGGGGGTGACATTCAGTACTTC.

The genes are TRBV30 and TRBJ2-5, with D uncertain. The CDR3 loop spans 13 amino acids. Germline V gives CDR1 GTSNPN, CDR2 SVGIG (reference sequence). Trimming took off 2 bases at V and 1 base at J, with 8 bases between the two ends. The CDR3 protein is CAWSLQVQETQYF. The CDR3 DNA reads as TGTGCCTGGAGTCTGCAGGTCCAAGAGACCCAGTACTTC.

The rearrangement uses TRBV19 and TRBJ2-4; possibly TRBD1 for D (6 bases). Germline CDR1 and CDR2: LNHDA and SQIVND (reference sequence). V was trimmed by 3 bases and J by 2 bases, leaving 14 bases between them. The CDR3 totals 16 residues. The CDR3 protein is CASSIGTRGPKNIQYF. The CDR3 DNA sequence: TGTGCCAGTAGTATCGGGACACGGGGCCCCAAAAACATTCAGTACTTC.

The rearrangement joins TRBV28 to TRBJ2-7; maybe TRBD2 (7 bases). The CDR3 sequence is 14 residues long. V lost 4 bases to trimming and J lost 4 bases, with 14 bases between them. Germline V lookup: CDR1 MDHEN, CDR2 SYDVKM. The CDR3: CASSSSGGRYEQYF. The CDR3 coding sequence is TGTGCCAGCAGTTCCTCGGGGGGCCGATACGAGCAGTACTTC.